This TCR beta chain was retrieved from a study of shared T cell receptors in the human thymus. Using immunoSEQ multiplex PCR, the repertoire was profiled, and TCRdb retains in-frame clones only, with some absent. Counted here are about 380,000 clones, over 90% occurring once; the ten biggest clones make up roughly 0.02%. The TCR comes from a human donor. The source material was thymocytes.

CDR3 region: CATQGGTGLYNEQFF. CDR3 nucleotide sequence: TGCGCCACCCAGGGGGGGACAGGCTTATACAATGAGCAGTTCTTC. The chain carries TRBV5-1 and TRBJ2-1; possibly TRBD1 for D (8 bases). The CDR3 has 15 amino acids. Looked up from germline, CDR1 is SGHRS and CDR2 is YFSETQ. V was pared by 9 bases and J by 4 bases, with 20 bases between.